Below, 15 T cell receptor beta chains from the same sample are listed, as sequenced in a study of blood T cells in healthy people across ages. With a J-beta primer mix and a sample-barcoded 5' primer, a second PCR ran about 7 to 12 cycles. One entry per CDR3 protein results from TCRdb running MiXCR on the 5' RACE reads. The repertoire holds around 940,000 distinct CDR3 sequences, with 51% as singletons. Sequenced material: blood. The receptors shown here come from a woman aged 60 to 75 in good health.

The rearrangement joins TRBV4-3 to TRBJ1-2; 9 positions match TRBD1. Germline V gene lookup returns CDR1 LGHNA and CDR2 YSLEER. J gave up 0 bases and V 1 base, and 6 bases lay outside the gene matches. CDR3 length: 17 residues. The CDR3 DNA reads TGCGCCAGCAGCCAAGTCATCCGGACAGGGGCTAACTATGGCTACACCTTC. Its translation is CASSQVIRTGANYGYTF.

CDR3 nucleotides: TGTGCCAGCAGCCGTGGACAGGGATCAACCTACGAGCAGTACTTC. Translation gives CASSRGQGSTYEQYF. V and J are TRBV7-2 and TRBJ2-7; 8 bases are a match to TRBD1. This CDR3 comprises 15 residues. Trimming cost V 5 bases and J 2 bases; bases outside gene matches: 8. Germline V gene data show CDR1 as SGHTA and CDR2 as FQGNSA.

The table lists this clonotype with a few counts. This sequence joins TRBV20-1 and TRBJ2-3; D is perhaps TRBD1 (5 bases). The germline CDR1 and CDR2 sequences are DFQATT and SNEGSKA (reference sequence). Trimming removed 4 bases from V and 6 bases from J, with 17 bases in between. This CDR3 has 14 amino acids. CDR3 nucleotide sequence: TGCAGTGCTACTGGTCAGGGATATCTCGATACGCAGTATTTT. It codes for CSATGQGYLDTQYF.

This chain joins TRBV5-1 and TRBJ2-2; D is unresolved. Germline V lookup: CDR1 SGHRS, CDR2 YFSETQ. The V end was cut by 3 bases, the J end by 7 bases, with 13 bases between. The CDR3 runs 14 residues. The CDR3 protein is CASSSYLGNGELFF. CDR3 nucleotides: TGCGCCAGCAGCTCATATCTGGGGAACGGGGAGCTGTTTTTT.

CDR3 loop: CASRTSLSWSYEQYF. The CDR3 DNA follows: TGTGCCAGCCGCACTAGCTTGAGCTGGTCCTACGAGCAGTACTTC. The rearrangement uses TRBV2 and TRBJ2-7, with TRBD2 as a possible D gene (6 bases). From germline, CDR1 is SNHLY and CDR2 FYNNEI. Trimming took 8 bases from V and 1 from J, leaving 18 bases between them. The CDR3 runs 15 residues. The variable domain in full, completed from reference TRBV2 and TRBJ2-7, reads EPEVTQTPSHQVTQMGQEVILRCVPISNHLYFYWYRQILGQKVEFLVSFYNNEISEKSEIFDDQFSVERPDGSNFTLKIRSTKLEDSAMYFCASRTSLSWSYEQYFGPGTRLTVT.

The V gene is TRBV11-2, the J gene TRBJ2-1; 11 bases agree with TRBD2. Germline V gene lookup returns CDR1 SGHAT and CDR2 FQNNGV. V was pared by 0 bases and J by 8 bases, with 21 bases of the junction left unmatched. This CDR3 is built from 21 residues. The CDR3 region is CASSLDRASGRWGPQADEQFF. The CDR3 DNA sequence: TGTGCCAGCAGCTTAGATAGGGCTAGCGGGAGGTGGGGGCCTCAGGCCGATGAGCAGTTCTTC.

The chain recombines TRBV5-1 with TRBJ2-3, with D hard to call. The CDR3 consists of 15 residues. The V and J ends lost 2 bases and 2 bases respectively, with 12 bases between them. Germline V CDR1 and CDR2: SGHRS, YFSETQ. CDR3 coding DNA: TGCGCCAGCAGCTTATCCGTAGGCTACACAGATACGCAGTATTTT. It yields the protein CASSLSVGYTDTQYF.

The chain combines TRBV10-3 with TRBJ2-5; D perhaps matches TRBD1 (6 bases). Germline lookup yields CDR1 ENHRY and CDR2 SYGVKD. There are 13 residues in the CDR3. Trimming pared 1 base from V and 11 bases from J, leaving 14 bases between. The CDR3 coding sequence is TGTGCCATCAGTGAGTTAGGGCTAGGACAGCAGTACTTC. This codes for CAISELGLGQQYF.

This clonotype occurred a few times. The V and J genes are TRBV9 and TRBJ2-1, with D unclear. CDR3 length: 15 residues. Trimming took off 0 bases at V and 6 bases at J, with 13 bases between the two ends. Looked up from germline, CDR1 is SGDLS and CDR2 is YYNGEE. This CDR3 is CASSVAPRFSNEQFF. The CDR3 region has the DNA TGTGCCAGCAGCGTAGCCCCGAGGTTTAGCAATGAGCAGTTCTTC.

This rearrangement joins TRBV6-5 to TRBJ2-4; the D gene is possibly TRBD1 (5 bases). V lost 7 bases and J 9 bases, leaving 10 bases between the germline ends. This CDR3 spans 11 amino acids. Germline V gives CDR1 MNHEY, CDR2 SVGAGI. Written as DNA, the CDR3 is TGTGCCAGCACCCAGGGATCCATTCAGTACTTC. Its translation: CASTQGSIQYF.

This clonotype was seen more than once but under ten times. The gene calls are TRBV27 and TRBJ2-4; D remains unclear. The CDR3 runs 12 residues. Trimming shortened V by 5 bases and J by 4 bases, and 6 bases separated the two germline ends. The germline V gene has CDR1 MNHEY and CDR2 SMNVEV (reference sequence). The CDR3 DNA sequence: TGTGCCAGCAGTCCCGGTAAAAACATTCAGTACTTC. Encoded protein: CASSPGKNIQYF.

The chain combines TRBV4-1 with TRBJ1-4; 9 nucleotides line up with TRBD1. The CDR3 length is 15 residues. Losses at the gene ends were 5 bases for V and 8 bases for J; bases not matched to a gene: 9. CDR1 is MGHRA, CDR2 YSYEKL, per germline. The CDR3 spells CASSEGDRDREKLFF. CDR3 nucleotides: TGCGCCAGCAGCGAGGGGGACAGGGACCGAGAAAAACTGTTTTTT.

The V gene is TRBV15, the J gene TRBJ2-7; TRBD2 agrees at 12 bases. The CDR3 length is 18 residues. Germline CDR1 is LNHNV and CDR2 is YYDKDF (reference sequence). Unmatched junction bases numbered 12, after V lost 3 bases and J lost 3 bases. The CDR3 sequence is CATSRGLSGTSGFYEQYF. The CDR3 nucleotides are TGTGCCACCAGCAGGGGCTTAAGCGGGACTAGCGGGTTCTACGAGCAGTACTTC. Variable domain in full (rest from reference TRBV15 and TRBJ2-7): DAMVIQNPRYQVTQFGKPVTLSCSQTLNHNVMYWYQQKSSQAPKLLFHYYDKDFNNEADTPDNFQSRRPNTSFCFLDIRSPGLGDTAMYLCATSRGLSGTSGFYEQYFGPGTRLTVT.

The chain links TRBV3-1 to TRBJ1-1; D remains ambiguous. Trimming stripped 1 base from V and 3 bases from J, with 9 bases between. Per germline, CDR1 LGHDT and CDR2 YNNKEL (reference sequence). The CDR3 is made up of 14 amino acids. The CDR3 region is CASSQASRDTEAFF. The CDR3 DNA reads TGTGCCAGCAGCCAAGCCTCCAGAGACACTGAAGCTTTCTTT.

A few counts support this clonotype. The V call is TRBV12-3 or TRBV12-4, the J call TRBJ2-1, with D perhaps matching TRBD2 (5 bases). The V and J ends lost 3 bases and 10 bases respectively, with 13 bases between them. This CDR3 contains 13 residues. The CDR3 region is CASSFRGDSEQFF. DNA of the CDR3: TGTGCCAGCAGTTTTCGGGGAGACTCGGAGCAGTTCTTC.